The clone carrying this T cell receptor beta chain was seen many times. Antigen specificity is unknown. The CDR3 regions of TCR beta were amplified from RNA transcripts. When the TCR CDR3 underwent first-round RT-PCR, the HTBI primer set was used. MiXCR, applied by TCRdb to the multiplex PCR reads, yields one record per CDR3 protein. The data contain a few hundred thousand distinct CDR3 sequences, more than 12% of them singletons. This record comes from a study of T cells in Graves' hyperthyroidism and ophthalmopathy. Study-wide points: A 13 V-J signature model discriminated ophthalmopathy versus stable hyperthyroidism.

CDR1 and CDR2 (germline): SGHRS, YFSETQ. This CDR3 has 17 residues. Trimming removed 4 bases from V and 6 bases from J, with 23 bases in between. The sequenced sample consisted of blood. The V gene is TRBV5-1, the J gene TRBJ2-1, with D uncertain. The receptor's source is a woman aged 25 to 45 with Graves' hyperthyroidism. The CDR3 DNA reads TGCGCCAGCAGCCCCAACCTCTCACCGCCGAAGGGCAATGAGCAGTTCTTC. It specifies CASSPNLSPPKGNEQFF.